This entry describes one T cell receptor (beta chain). Trimming removed 9 bases from V and 8 bases from J, with 16 bases in between. Germline loops: CDR1 KGHSH, CDR2 LQKENI. The CDR3 sequence is 12 residues long. The sample originates from a study of blood T cell repertoires in COVID-19. Source study methods: For nucleated cells, counts were estimated from reference gene primer amplification. TCRdb's table, derived via immunoSEQ multiplex PCR, lists solely in-frame clones and lacks some. V and J calls plus clone size are reproduced from that table; the DNA served to infer D and trimming. The sample shows under 250,000 clones, around nine tenths of them seen only once.

The sequence was collected from a woman between 65 and 79 years old with active or convalescent COVID-19. The chain employs TRBV18 and TRBJ1-2, with no clear D. The specimen sequenced was peripheral blood. The CDR3 region is CASSAGSRGYTF. DNA of the CDR3: TGTGCCAGTTCAGCAGGAAGCCGCGGCTACACCTTC.